This TCR beta chain was recovered during a study of Tregs in tolerant kidney transplant recipients. Recipients received nonmyeloablative bone marrow transplants from related graft donors, with transient mixed chimerism. For this clone: Its antigen is undetermined. Read sequence stops 3 residues before the CDR3 end, and the germline J gene provides the missing end.

Only in-frame clones appear in the TCRdb table, and some are missing; sequencing was by immunoSEQ multiplex PCR. Its listing shows about 15,000 clones. V lost 9 bases, J lost 2 bases, and 9 bases stayed unmatched. Looked up from germline, CDR1 is SGHRS and CDR2 is YFSETQ. The CDR3 is 15 amino acids. The study, taken as a whole, reports: For some patients, primers changed over time, blocking nucleotide-level comparison.

This material consisted of CD4+ T cells from blood (PBMCs), taken 12 months after the transplant. The chain carries TRBV5-1 and TRBJ2-3; TRBD1 matches 10 bases. The receptor's source is a human patient who received a combined kidney and bone marrow transplant. Some T cells may be provided by the graft donor. The sequenced part of the CDR3 DNA is TGCGCCACCAACTCCGGGACAGGGGTCACAGATACG. It translates to CATNSGTGVTDT. The full CDR3 protein is CATNSGTGVTDTQYF. Using reference TRBV5-1 and TRBJ2-3 for the parts outside the CDR3, the full variable domain is KAGVTQTPRYLIKTRGQQVTLSCSPISGHRSVSWYQQTPGQGLQFLFEYFSETQRNKGNFPGRFSGRQFSNSRSEMNVSTLELGDSALYLCATNSGTGVTDTQYFGPGTRLTVL.